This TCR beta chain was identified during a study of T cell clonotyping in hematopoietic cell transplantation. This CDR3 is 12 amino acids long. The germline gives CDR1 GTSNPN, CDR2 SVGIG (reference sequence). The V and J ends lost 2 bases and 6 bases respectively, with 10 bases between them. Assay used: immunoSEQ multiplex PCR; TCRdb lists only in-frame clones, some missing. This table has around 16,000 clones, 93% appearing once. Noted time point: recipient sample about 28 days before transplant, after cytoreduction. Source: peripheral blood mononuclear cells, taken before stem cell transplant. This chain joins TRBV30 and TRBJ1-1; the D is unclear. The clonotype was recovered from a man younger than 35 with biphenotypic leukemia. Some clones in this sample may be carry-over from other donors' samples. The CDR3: CAWSPPLPEAFF. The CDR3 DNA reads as TGTGCCTGGAGTCCTCCACTCCCTGAAGCTTTCTTT.